This TCR beta chain was observed in a study of blood T cell repertoires in COVID-19. Study summary: COVID-19 samples from acute and convalescent phases originated in the United States, Italy and Spain. T cells, B-cell-depleted T cells, or PBMCs supplied cDNA or gDNA.

Sequencing used immunoSEQ multiplex PCR; TCRdb keeps in-frame clones, though not all of them. There are some 61,000 clones in the sample; nearly 90% occur only once, and roughly 1.6% lies in the top ten. Input material: peripheral blood. This clonotype was obtained from a man aged 55 to 70 with acute or convalescent COVID-19.

The CDR3 region has the DNA TGTGCCAGCAGCGTAGGACAGGACACGGGAAACACCATATATTTT. Translating it yields CASSVGQDTGNTIYF. The chain links TRBV9 to TRBJ1-3; a weak D match, TRBD1 (6 bases). This CDR3 spans 15 amino acids. V was clipped by 0 bases and J by 4 bases, with 11 bases between them. Germline-derived CDR1 and CDR2 are SGDLS and YYNGEE.